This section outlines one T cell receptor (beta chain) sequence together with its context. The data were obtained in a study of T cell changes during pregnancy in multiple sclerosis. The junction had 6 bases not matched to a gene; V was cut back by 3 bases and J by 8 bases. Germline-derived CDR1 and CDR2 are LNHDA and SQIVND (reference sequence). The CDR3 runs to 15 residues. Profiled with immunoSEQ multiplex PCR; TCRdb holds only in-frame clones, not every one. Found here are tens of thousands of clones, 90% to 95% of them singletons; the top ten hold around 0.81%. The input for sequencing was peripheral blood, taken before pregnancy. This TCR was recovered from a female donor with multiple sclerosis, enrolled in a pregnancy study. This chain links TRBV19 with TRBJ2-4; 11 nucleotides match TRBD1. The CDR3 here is CASSIPRDRGDIQYF. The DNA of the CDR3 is TGTGCCAGTAGTATCCCCCGGGACAGGGGGGACATTCAGTACTTC.